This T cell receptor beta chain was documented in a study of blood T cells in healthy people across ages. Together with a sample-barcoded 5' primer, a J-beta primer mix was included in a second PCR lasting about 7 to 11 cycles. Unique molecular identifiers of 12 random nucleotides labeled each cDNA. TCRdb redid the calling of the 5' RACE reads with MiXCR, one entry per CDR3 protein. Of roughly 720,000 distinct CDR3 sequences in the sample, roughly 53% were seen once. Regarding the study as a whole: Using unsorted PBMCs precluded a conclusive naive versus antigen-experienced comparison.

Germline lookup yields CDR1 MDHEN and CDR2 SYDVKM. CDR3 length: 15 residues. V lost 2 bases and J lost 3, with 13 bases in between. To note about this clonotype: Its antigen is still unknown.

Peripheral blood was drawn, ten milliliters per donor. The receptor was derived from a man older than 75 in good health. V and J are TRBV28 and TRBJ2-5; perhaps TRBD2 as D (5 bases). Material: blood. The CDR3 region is CASSLGQLAKETQYF. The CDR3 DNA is TGTGCCAGCAGTTTAGGGCAGTTAGCGAAAGAGACCCAGTACTTC.